Listed below are T cell receptor beta chains from one sample, sequenced in a study of early T cells in non-severe SARS-CoV-2 infection. Each CDR3 protein gets one entry after TCRdb re-called the 5' RACE reads with MiXCR. The table includes tens of thousands of distinct CDR3 sequences, 9% to 9.5% detected once. Sequencing was done on a sample of whole blood. All receptors derive from an adult who was a healthcare worker with PCR-confirmed SARS-CoV-2 infection or an uninfected control (not recorded which). CDR3s include the opening cysteine and the closing phenylalanine or tryptophan. The order of the fields is D gene, CDR3 length, V gene, J gene, clone size, CDR3 DNA, CDR3 protein. A D gene is named only where the DNA matches it firmly. A row's size may be missing; if present it is once, few, many or a size class.

d_gene: NA; len: 17; v_gene: TRBV5-1; j_gene: TRBJ1-1; abundance: many; CDR3nt: TGCGCCAGCAGCTTGGCCGGGGCAGCGAACATGAACACTGAAGCTTTCTTT; CDR3aa: CASSLAGAANMNTEAFF
d_gene: NA; len: 12; v_gene: TRBV5-1; j_gene: TRBJ1-1; abundance: NA; CDR3nt: TGCGCCAGCAGCTGGACGGTTGGGGAAGCTTTCTTT; CDR3aa: CASSWTVGEAFF
d_gene: NA; len: 18; v_gene: TRBV11-3; j_gene: TRBJ1-6; abundance: NA; CDR3nt: TGTGCCAGCAGCTTATGTCCCTCTTTGAACGTCCAAAATTCACCCCTCCACTTT; CDR3aa: CASSLCPSLNVQNSPLHF
d_gene: NA; len: 11; v_gene: TRBV7-9; j_gene: TRBJ2-7; abundance: many; CDR3nt: TGTGCCAGCAGCAAGTCCCACGAGCAGTACTTC; CDR3aa: CASSKSHEQYF
d_gene: NA; len: 11; v_gene: TRBV10-3; j_gene: TRBJ1-1; abundance: many; CDR3nt: TGTGCCATCAGTGTGGGGGGGAACGCTTTCTTT; CDR3aa: CAISVGGNAFF
d_gene: TRBD1; len: 15; v_gene: TRBV11-2; j_gene: TRBJ2-2; abundance: few; CDR3nt: TGTGCCAGCAGCTCCCTGACAGGGAAAGCCGGGGAGCTGTTTTTT; CDR3aa: CASSSLTGKAGELFF
d_gene: NA; len: 11; v_gene: TRBV20-1; j_gene: TRBJ1-2; abundance: many; CDR3nt: TGCAGTGCTAGTCCTAACTATGGCTACACCTTC; CDR3aa: CSASPNYGYTF
d_gene: TRBD2; len: 16; v_gene: TRBV5-4; j_gene: TRBJ2-2; abundance: NA; CDR3nt: TGTGCCAGCAGCTTGATAGGACTAGCCGACACCGGGGAGCTGTTTTTT; CDR3aa: CASSLIGLADTGELFF
d_gene: NA; len: 15; v_gene: TRBV12-3/TRBV12-4; j_gene: TRBJ2-2; abundance: few; CDR3nt: TGTGCCAGCAGTTTGGGGGTATCGAACACCGGGGAGCTGTTTTTT; CDR3aa: CASSLGVSNTGELFF
d_gene: NA; len: 14; v_gene: TRBV29-1; j_gene: TRBJ2-3; abundance: many; CDR3nt: TGCAGCGTTTCCACGGGGAGTAGCACAGATACGCAGTATTTT; CDR3aa: CSVSTGSSTDTQYF
d_gene: TRBD1; len: 14; v_gene: TRBV10-3; j_gene: TRBJ1-1; abundance: few; CDR3nt: TGTGCCATCAGTGTCGACAGGGTGAACACTGAAGCTTTCTTT; CDR3aa: CAISVDRVNTEAFF
d_gene: TRBD1; len: 15; v_gene: TRBV10-3; j_gene: TRBJ1-1; abundance: NA; CDR3nt: TGTGCCATCAGGGGGGACAGAACTATGAACACTGAAGCTTTCTTT; CDR3aa: CAIRGDRTMNTEAFF
d_gene: NA; len: 12; v_gene: TRBV6-6; j_gene: TRBJ2-7; abundance: once; CDR3nt: TGTGCCAGCAGTTTACAGGAAAACGAGCAGTACTTC; CDR3aa: CASSLQENEQYF
d_gene: NA; len: 16; v_gene: TRBV7-9; j_gene: TRBJ2-1; abundance: few; CDR3nt: TGTGCCAGCACCCTAAGGGGACCTTACTCCTACAATGAGCAGTTCTTC; CDR3aa: CASTLRGPYSYNEQFF
d_gene: NA; len: 14; v_gene: TRBV18; j_gene: TRBJ2-1; abundance: many; CDR3nt: TGTGCCAGCTCACCCCAGCTCCGGTACAATGAGCAGTTCTTC; CDR3aa: CASSPQLRYNEQFF
d_gene: NA; len: 12; v_gene: TRBV20-1; j_gene: TRBJ1-1; abundance: many; CDR3nt: TGCAGTGCTCGCAGGGGACCGTTTGAAGCTTTCTTT; CDR3aa: CSARRGPFEAFF
d_gene: NA; len: 19; v_gene: TRBV18; j_gene: TRBJ2-1; abundance: few; CDR3nt: TGTGCCGCCTGTAAAACCGGTCGAACCGCCCCATTCGTCGGTCATGAGCAGTTCTTC; CDR3aa: CAACKTGRTAPFVGHEQFF